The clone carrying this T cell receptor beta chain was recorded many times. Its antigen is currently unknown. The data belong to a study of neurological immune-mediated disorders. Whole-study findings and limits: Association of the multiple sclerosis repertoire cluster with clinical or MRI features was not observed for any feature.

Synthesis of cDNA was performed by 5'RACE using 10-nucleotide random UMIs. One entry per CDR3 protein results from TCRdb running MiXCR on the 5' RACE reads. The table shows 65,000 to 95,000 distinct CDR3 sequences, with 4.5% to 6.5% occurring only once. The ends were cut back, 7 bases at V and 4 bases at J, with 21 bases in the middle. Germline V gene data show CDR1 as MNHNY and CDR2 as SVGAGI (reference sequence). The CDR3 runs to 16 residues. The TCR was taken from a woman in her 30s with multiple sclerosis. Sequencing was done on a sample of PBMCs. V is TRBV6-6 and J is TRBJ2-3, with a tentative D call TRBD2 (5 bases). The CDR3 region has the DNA TGTGCCAGCACCGACCCAAACAGACGAGCGGCAGATACGCAGTATTTT. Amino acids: CASTDPNRRAADTQYF.